This TCR beta chain comes out of a study of T cells in Graves' hyperthyroidism and ophthalmopathy. About the study: Any treatment followed the collection of peripheral blood at initial diagnosis.

In its sample, this clonotype was seen many times. The antigen remains unidentified. Exclusion followed for patients with uncontrolled infection, other autoimmune disease, pregnancy or lactation. General study results and limits: The blood repertoire included most of the expanded thyroid clonotypes above 0.001.

Using RNA transcripts as the source, TCR beta CDR3 regions were amplified. Researchers ran a first-round RT-PCR on the TCR CDR3 using the HTBI primer set. TCRdb processed the multiplex PCR reads anew with MiXCR; each CDR3 protein has one entry. The profile covers under 250,000 distinct CDR3 sequences, with roughly a quarter appearing a single time and 35% to 40% taken by the ten largest. The CDR3 loop spans 13 amino acids. V shed 5 bases and J shed 6 bases, with 10 bases lying between them. Per germline, CDR1 SGHTA and CDR2 FQGTGA. This clonotype originated in a woman aged 40 to 50 with Graves' ophthalmopathy. The chain carries TRBV7-3 and TRBJ2-2; no definite D call. Sample: blood. CDR3 region: CASSLTASGELFF. The CDR3 DNA reads as TGTGCCAGCAGCCTCACAGCTTCCGGGGAGCTGTTTTTT. The full variable domain, with the rest looked up from reference TRBV7-3 and TRBJ2-2, is GAGVSQTPSNKVTEKGKYVELRCDPISGHTALYWYRQSLGQGPEFLIYFQGTGAADDSGLPNDRFFAVRPEGSVSTLKIQRTERGDSAVYLCASSLTASGELFFGEGSRLTVL.